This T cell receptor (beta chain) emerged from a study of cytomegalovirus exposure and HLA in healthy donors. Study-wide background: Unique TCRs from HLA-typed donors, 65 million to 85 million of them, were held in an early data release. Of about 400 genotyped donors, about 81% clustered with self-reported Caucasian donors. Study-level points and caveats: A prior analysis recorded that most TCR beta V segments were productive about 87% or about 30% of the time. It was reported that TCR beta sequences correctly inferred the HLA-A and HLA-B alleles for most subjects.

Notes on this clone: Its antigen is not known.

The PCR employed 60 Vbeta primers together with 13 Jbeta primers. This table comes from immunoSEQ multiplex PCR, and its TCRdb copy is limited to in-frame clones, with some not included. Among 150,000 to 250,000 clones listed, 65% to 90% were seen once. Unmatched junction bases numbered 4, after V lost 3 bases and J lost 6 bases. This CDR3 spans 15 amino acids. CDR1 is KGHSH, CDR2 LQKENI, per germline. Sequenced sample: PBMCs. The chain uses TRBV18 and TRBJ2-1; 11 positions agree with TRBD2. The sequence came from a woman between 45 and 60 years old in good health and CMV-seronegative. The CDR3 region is CASSPSGRGGNEQFF. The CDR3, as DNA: TGTGCCAGCTCACCTAGCGGGAGGGGCGGCAATGAGCAGTTCTTC. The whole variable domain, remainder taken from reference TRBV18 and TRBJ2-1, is NAGVMQNPRHLVRRRGQEARLRCSPMKGHSHVYWYRQLPEEGLKFMVYLQKENIIDESGMPKERFSAEFPKEGPSILRIQQVVRGDSAAYFCASSPSGRGGNEQFFGPGTRLTVL.